Included here is one T cell receptor beta chain sequence, with context. The libraries were made with immunoSEQ v3.0 at survey level. Sequencing used immunoSEQ multiplex PCR; TCRdb keeps in-frame clones, though not all of them. The sample consists of around 29,000 clones, roughly 87% of them appearing once. The data originate from a study of long-term antiretroviral therapy in people with HIV. The V gene's germline CDR1 is SQVTM and CDR2 ANQGSEA. The V end lost 5 bases, the J end lost 0 bases, and 11 bases lay between the germline ends. The length of the CDR3 is 14 residues. The specimen comprised unsorted PBMCs, sampled 1.1 years after starting antiretroviral therapy. The clonotype comes from a man in his late teens or twenties with HIV. The V call is TRBV29-1, the J call TRBJ1-3; D ambiguous. DNA for the CDR3: TGCAGCGTTCTGCCGGACCCCTCTGGAAACACCATATATTTT. This sequence encodes CSVLPDPSGNTIYF.